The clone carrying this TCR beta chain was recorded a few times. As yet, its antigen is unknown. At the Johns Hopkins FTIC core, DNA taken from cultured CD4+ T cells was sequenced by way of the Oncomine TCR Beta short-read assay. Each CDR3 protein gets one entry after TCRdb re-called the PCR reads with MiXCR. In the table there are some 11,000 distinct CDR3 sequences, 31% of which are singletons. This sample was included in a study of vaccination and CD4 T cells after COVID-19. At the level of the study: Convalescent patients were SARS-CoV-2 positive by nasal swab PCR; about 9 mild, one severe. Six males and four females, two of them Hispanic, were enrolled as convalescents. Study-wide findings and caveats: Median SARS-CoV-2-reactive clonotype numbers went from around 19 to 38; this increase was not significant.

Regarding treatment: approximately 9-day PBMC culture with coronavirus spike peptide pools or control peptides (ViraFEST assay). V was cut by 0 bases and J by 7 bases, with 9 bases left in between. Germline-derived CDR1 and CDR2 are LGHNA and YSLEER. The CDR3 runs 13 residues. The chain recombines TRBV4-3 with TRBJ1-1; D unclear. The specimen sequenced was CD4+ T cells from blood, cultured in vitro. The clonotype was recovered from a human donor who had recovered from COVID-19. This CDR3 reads CASSQDMAFEAFF. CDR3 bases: TGCGCCAGCAGCCAAGATATGGCGTTTGAAGCTTTCTTT.